This T cell receptor (beta chain) was identified during a study of blood T cell repertoires in COVID-19. Assay: immunoSEQ multiplex PCR; the TCRdb copy retains only in-frame clones and omits some. The sample contains some 74,000 clones, about 80% of which appear only once. V trimming: 6 bases; J trimming: 6 bases; junction bases outside the gene matches: 10. The CDR3 contains 14 residues. Germline V lookup: CDR1 KGHSH, CDR2 LQKENI. Sequenced input: peripheral blood. The source of this sequence is a human donor in a cohort sampled during active COVID-19. The chain combines TRBV18 with TRBJ2-7; 8 positions match TRBD1. The CDR3 protein is CASSYDRGSGEQYF. For the CDR3, the DNA is TGTGCCAGCTCTTACGACAGGGGTAGCGGCGAGCAGTACTTC.